A selection of T cell receptor beta chains follows, all from one sample in a study of Ad26.COV2.S vaccination and SARS-CoV-2 variants. Generated by immunoSEQ multiplex PCR, the TCRdb table keeps only in-frame clones and is missing some. The repertoire consists of about 400,000 clones, with roughly 90% occurring once and the leading ten covering about 3.5%. The sample here was peripheral blood, taken in a trial of Ad26.COV2.S vaccine versus placebo. The receptors were gathered from a person between 18 and 60 years old who received the Ad26.COV2.S COVID-19 vaccine or a placebo. Each CDR3 is given without its conserved first and last residue. Not all rows give a size; the values are once, few, many and, for expanded clones, a class.

J gene	clone size	V gene	CDR3 length	CDR3 protein
TRBJ2-7	.	TRBV7-2	10	ASSPTVDEQY
TRBJ1-5	.	TRBV4-1	13	ASSQGPYSNQPQH
TRBJ2-1	.	TRBV7-9	13	ASSGPGDNYNEQF
TRBJ2-7	few	TRBV4-2	13	ASSQGVMGPYEQY
TRBJ1-1	.	TRBV28	11	ASSPPGLLAAF
TRBJ2-1	.	TRBV2	13	ASSGTDSSYNEQF
TRBJ2-5	.	TRBV29-1	12	SVRVTGLGETQY
TRBJ1-2	.	TRBV28	13	ASSSLDRLPYGYT
TRBJ2-7	.	TRBV28	13	ASSPAVGKFDEQY
TRBJ1-1	.	TRBV3-1/TRBV3-2	12	ASSQVAGNTEAF
TRBJ2-7	.	TRBV7-2	12	ASSFGQSSYEQY
TRBJ1-2	.	TRBV30	9	AWGQGGGYT
TRBJ2-3	.	TRBV15	15	ATSREGTARSTDTQY
TRBJ1-5	.	TRBV7-8	13	ASSQGQGGNQPQH
TRBJ2-5	.	TRBV29-1	13	SVDRLAGGQETQY
TRBJ1-6	.	TRBV30	12	AWRGGAYNSPLH
TRBJ1-5	.	TRBV28	12	ASTPDTLNQPQH
TRBJ1-3	.	TRBV10-3	13	AVGQAPDSGNTIY
TRBJ2-1	.	TRBV28	12	ASSQGADYNEQF
TRBJ1-1	.	TRBV5-1	13	ASSLNPGLNTEAF
TRBJ2-7	few	TRBV2	9	ASSYDRDEY
TRBJ1-2	.	TRBV11-1	12	ASSPRTGNYGYT
TRBJ2-7	.	TRBV29-1	12	SVAKRGPVYEQY
TRBJ2-1	.	TRBV2	12	ASSQGNPYNEQF
TRBJ2-5	.	TRBV19	13	ASSRGDRSIGTQY
TRBJ1-3	.	TRBV7-3	13	ASSPGTGSGNTIY
TRBJ2-3	.	TRBV5-1	12	ASSSTISTDTQY
TRBJ1-2	.	TRBV5-6	15	ASSPLGEDRFKDGYT
TRBJ1-5	once	TRBV19	14	ASSMWTQGPNQPQH
TRBJ1-1	.	TRBV11-2	12	ASSLRVGGSEAF
TRBJ1-2	.	TRBV19	12	ASIGRDRAYGYT
TRBJ1-4	.	TRBV5-5	11	ASSLFRDGNWF
TRBJ1-5	.	TRBV25-1	13	ASNSIVYSNQPQH